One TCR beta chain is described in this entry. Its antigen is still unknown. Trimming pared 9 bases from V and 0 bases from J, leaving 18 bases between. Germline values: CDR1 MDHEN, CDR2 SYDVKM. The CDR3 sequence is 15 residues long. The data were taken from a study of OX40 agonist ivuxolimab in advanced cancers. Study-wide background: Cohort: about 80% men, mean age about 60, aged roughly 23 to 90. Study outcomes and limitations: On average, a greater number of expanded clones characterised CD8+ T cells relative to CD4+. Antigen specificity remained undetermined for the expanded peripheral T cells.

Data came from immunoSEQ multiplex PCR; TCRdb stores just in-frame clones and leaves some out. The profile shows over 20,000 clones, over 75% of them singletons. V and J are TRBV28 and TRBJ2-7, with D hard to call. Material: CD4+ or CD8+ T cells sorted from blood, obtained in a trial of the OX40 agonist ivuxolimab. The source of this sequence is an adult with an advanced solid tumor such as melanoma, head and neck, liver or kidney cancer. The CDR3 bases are TGTGCCAGTCTGATTAGGGCAGATTCCTCCTACGAGCAGTACTTC. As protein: CASLIRADSSYEQYF. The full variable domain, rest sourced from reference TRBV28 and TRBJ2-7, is DVKVTQSSRYLVKRTGEKVFLECVQDMDHENMFWYRQDPGLGLRLIYFSYDVKMKEKGDIPEGYSVSREKKERFSLILESASTNQTSMYLCASLIRADSSYEQYFGPGTRLTVT.